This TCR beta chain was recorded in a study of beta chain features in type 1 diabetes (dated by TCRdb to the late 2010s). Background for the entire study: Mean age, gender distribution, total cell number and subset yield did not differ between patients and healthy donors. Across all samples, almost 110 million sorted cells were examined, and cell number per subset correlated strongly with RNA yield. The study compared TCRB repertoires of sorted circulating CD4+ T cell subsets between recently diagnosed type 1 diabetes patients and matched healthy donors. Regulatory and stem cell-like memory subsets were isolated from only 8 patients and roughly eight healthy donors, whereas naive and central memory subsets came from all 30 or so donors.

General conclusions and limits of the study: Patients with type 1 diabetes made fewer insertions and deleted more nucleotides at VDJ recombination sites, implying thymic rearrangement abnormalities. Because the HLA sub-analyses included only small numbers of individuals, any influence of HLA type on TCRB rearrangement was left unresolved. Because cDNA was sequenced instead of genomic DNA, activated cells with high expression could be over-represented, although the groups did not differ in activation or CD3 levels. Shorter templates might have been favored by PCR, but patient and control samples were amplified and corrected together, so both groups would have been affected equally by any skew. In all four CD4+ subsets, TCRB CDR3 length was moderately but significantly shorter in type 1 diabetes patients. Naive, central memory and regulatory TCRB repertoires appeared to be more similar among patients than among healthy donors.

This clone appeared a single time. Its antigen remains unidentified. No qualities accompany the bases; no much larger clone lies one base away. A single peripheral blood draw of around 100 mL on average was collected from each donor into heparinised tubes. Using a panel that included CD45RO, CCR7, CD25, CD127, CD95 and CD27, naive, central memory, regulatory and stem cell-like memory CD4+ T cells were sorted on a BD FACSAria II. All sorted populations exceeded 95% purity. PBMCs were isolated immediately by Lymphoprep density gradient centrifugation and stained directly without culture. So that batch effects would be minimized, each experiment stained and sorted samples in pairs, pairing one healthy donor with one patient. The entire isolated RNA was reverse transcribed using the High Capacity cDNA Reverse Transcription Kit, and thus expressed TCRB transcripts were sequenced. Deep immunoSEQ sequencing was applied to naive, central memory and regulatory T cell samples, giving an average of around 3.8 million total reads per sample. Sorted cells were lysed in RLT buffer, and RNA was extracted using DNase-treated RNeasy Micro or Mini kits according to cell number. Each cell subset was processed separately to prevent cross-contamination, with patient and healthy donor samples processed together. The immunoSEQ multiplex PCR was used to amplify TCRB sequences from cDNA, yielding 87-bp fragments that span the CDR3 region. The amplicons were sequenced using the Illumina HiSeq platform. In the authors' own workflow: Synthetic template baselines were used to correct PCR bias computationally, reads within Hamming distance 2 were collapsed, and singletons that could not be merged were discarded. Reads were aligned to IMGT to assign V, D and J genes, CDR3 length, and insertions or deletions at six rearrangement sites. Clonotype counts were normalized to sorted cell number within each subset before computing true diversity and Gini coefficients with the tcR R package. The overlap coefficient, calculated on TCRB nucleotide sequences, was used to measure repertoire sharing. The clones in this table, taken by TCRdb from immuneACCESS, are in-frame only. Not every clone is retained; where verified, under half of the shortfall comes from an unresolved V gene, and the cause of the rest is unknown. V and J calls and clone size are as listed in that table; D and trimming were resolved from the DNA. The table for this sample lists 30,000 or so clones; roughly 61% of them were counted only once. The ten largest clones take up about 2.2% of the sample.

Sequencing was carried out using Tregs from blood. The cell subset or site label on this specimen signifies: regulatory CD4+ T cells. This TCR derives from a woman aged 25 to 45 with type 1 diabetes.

Read as DNA, the sequence is TGTGCCAGCAGAATGGGACTAGCGGCTAGTTCTTACGAGCAGTACTTC. The translation is CASRMGLAASSYEQYF. The rearrangement combines TRBV6-6 with TRBJ2-7; 11 junctional bases match TRBD2. Including cysteine and phenylalanine, the CDR3 has 16 amino acids. Only the CDR3 region is kept as DNA, spanning 48 bases read in frame from base 1. The germline V gene (reference sequence) gives CDR1 as MNHNY and CDR2 as SVGAGI. After removal of 6 bases from V and 4 bases from J, the junction retains 11 bases not matched to a gene.